A selection of T cell receptor beta chains follows, all from one sample in a study of cytomegalovirus exposure and HLA in healthy donors. The table came from immunoSEQ multiplex PCR; TCRdb's copy has only in-frame clones and leaves some out. The sample carries some 140,000 clones, approximately 75% recorded once. The sequencing sample was made of PBMCs. Receptors originate from a man in his fifties in good health and CMV-seropositive. The CDR3 runs from the conserved cysteine through the conserved F or W. The order of the fields is clone size, D gene, V gene, J gene, CDR3 DNA, CDR3 protein. The D gene is left open where the match is weak. Size values are once, few and many counts, or a class for expanded clones, and some rows have none.

>.|.|TRBV18|TRBJ1-1
TGTGCCAGCTCACCCCTTAACGGGGGCACTGAAGCTTTCTTT
CASSPLNGGTEAFF
>.|TRBD2|TRBV7-8|TRBJ2-2
TGTGCCAGCAGCAGTACGGGACTAGCGGGAGCCGGGGGGACCGGGGAGCTGTTTTTT
CASSSTGLAGAGGTGELFF
>few|.|TRBV18|TRBJ1-6
TGTGCCAGCTCCCCGGACAGCTATAATTCACCCCTCCACTTT
CASSPDSYNSPLHF
>.|.|TRBV5-1|TRBJ2-1
TGCGCCAGCAGCTTTCAAGGGGATGAGCAGTTCTTC
CASSFQGDEQFF
>.|TRBD1|TRBV4-3|TRBJ2-7
TGCGCCAGCAGCCAAGAAGGGGGCATGTGGTACGAGCAGTACTTC
CASSQEGGMWYEQYF
>.|.|TRBV2|TRBJ2-2
TGTGCCAGCAGTGAGACAGTCGCTCAAATAGCCGGGGAGCTGTTTTTT
CASSETVAQIAGELFF
>.|.|TRBV5-1|TRBJ2-5
TGCGCCAGCAGCCGGAGTGGCAGGGAACAAGAGACCCAGTACTTC
CASSRSGREQETQYF
>.|.|TRBV11-2|TRBJ1-2
TGTGCCAGCAGCTTAGGGAGGTCCTTTAACTATGGCTACACCTTC
CASSLGRSFNYGYTF
>.|TRBD1|TRBV6-6|TRBJ1-5
TGTGCCAGCAGTACTGGGGACAGGGGTAGTCAGCCCCAGCATTTT
CASSTGDRGSQPQHF
>.|TRBD2|TRBV4-1|TRBJ2-1
TGCGCCAGCAGCCTACTAGCGGGGGGTGGTTACAATGAGCAGTTCTTC
CASSLLAGGGYNEQFF
>.|.|TRBV29-1|TRBJ2-7
TGCAGCGTGCGCCCACTCGCGAGCTACGAGCAGTACTTC
CSVRPLASYEQYF
>.|.|TRBV19|TRBJ2-7
TGTGCCAGTAGTATAGCAAGGGGTCCCTACGAGCAGTACTTC
CASSIARGPYEQYF
>.|.|TRBV27|TRBJ2-1
TGTGCCAGCAGTTTATCTCAGGGGTCCAGCTCCTACAATGAGCAGTTCTTC
CASSLSQGSSSYNEQFF
>few|.|TRBV19|TRBJ1-6
TGTGCCAGTAGTAGAAGACAGACATATAATTCACCCCTCCACTTT
CASSRRQTYNSPLHF
>.|TRBD2|TRBV10-1|TRBJ2-5
TGCGCCAGCAGTGAAGGGAGCGGGGGTCGAGAGACCCAGTACTTC
CASSEGSGGRETQYF
>few|TRBD1|TRBV18|TRBJ2-7
TGTGCCAGCTCACTACCGGGACAGGGGGCCTACGAGCAGTACTTC
CASSLPGQGAYEQYF
>.|TRBD2|TRBV9|TRBJ2-1
TGTGCCAGCAGCGCCTCTCGCAGCGGGAGGGCCGGTGAGCAGTTCTTC
CASSASRSGRAGEQFF
>.|TRBD1|TRBV11-3|TRBJ1-2
TGTGCCAGCAGCTTCGGGACAGGAAACTATGGCTACACCTTC
CASSFGTGNYGYTF
>few|.|TRBV5-4|TRBJ1-2
TGTGCCAGCAGCTTGGACCAGAACTATGGCTACACCTTC
CASSLDQNYGYTF
>.|.|TRBV7-8|TRBJ2-3
TGTGCCAGCAGCTTGGGGAGACGAGATACGCAGTATTTT
CASSLGRRDTQYF
>few|.|TRBV29-1|TRBJ2-5
TGCAGCGTTGAAGTTGGACAGCAAGAGACCCAGTACTTC
CSVEVGQQETQYF
>.|.|TRBV9|TRBJ2-1
TGTGCCAGCAGCGTAGAGGTTAGCGGCTATGAGCAGTTCTTC
CASSVEVSGYEQFF
>.|TRBD2|TRBV19|TRBJ2-7
TGTGCCAGTAGTAAAGCGGGAGGATCCTACGAGCAGTACTTC
CASSKAGGSYEQYF
>once|TRBD1|TRBV6-5|TRBJ1-6
TGTGCCAGCAGTTACGCGACAGGGCGGGCATCACCCCTCCACTTT
CASSYATGRASPLHF
>.|TRBD1|TRBV15|TRBJ2-1
TGTGCCACCAGCAGACCAGGACAGGGAGTGAATGAGCAGTTCTTC
CATSRPGQGVNEQFF
>.|.|TRBV5-1|TRBJ2-5
TGCGCCAGCAGCTTGGGACAGGGCGGGGAGCAGTACTTC
CASSLGQGGEQYF
>.|TRBD2|TRBV15|TRBJ2-5
TGTGCCACCAGCAGAGATCTAGCGGAATATCAAGAGACCCAGTACTTC
CATSRDLAEYQETQYF
>.|.|TRBV5-1|TRBJ2-7
TGCGCCAGCAGCTCAGAAGGGAGCTCCTACGAGCAGTACTTC
CASSSEGSSYEQYF
>.|TRBD1|TRBV6-5|TRBJ2-7
TGTGCCAGCAGTCCCTCAGGACAGGTCCTGAAGTACTTC
CASSPSGQVLKYF
>once|.|TRBV7-9|TRBJ2-5
TGTGCCAGCAGCCCCGGGAGAACGTACCAAGAGACCCAGTACTTC
CASSPGRTYQETQYF
>.|.|TRBV7-2|TRBJ2-4
TGTGCCAGCAGCTTAGTAGGCCCCCGGGACATTCAGTACTTC
CASSLVGPRDIQYF
>few|.|TRBV7-2|TRBJ1-1
TGTGCCAGCAGCTTATACGGAGGTGAAGCTTTCTTT
CASSLYGGEAFF
>.|.|TRBV19|TRBJ1-1
TGTGCCAGCAAGGACAGACGAAACACTGAAGCTTTCTTT
CASKDRRNTEAFF
>.|.|TRBV5-4|TRBJ2-3
TGTGCCAGCAGCTTGTTGACTAGCACAGATACGCAGTATTTT
CASSLLTSTDTQYF
>.|TRBD1|TRBV5-1|TRBJ2-6
TGCGCCAGCAGCTTGGAGGGTCCAGGGGGCGCTGGGGCCAACGTCCTGACTTTC
CASSLEGPGGAGANVLTF
>.|.|TRBV4-2|TRBJ2-5
TGTGCCAGCAGCCAAGCTCAGTACCAAGAGACCCAGTACTTC
CASSQAQYQETQYF
>.|TRBD1|TRBV10-3|TRBJ1-1
TGTGCCATCAGTGAGTTTACAGGGGCTGGTACTGAAGCTTTCTTT
CAISEFTGAGTEAFF
>few|TRBD1|TRBV6-5|TRBJ1-3
TGTGCCAGCAGCTCGACAGGGGTCTCTGGAAACACCATATATTTT
CASSSTGVSGNTIYF
>.|.|TRBV29-1|TRBJ1-1
TGCAGCGTCCTGGGGCTGAACACTGAAGCTTTCTTT
CSVLGLNTEAFF
>.|.|TRBV18|TRBJ2-7
TGTGCCAGCTCACCGGCGGGCTCGGGGAACTACGAGCAGTACTTC
CASSPAGSGNYEQYF
>few|TRBD1|TRBV11-3|TRBJ2-7
TGTGCCAGCAGCTTAGAGCGGGTTGGGGGACAGGGATCCTACGAGCAGTACTTC
CASSLERVGGQGSYEQYF
>.|.|TRBV4-3|TRBJ1-3
TGCGCCAGCAGCCAAACCCTTCAGGGCTCAGGAAACACCATATATTTT
CASSQTLQGSGNTIYF
>once|.|TRBV21-1|TRBJ2-3
TGTGCCAGCAGCAAAAGGGGGTGTTCCCCCACAGATACGCAGTATTTT
CASSKRGCSPTDTQYF
>few|TRBD1|TRBV6-1|TRBJ2-5
TGTGCCAGCAGTGGCCGGGACAGCCTCCAAGAGACCCAGTACTTC
CASSGRDSLQETQYF
>.|.|TRBV6-1|TRBJ2-1
TGTGCCAGCAGCCCTGACAGTTACTACCAGTTCTTC
CASSPDSYYQFF
>.|.|TRBV5-1|TRBJ2-7
TGCGCCAGCAGCTTGGACAGGGACGAGCAGTACTTC
CASSLDRDEQYF
>few|TRBD2|TRBV6-6|TRBJ2-5
TGTGCCAGCAGTAAACGGGAGGGTTCGGAGACCCAGTACTTC
CASSKREGSETQYF
>.|.|TRBV4-1|TRBJ1-1
TGCGCCAGCAGCCAAGATCCGCCCCCGGGGGACACTGAAGCTTTCTTT
CASSQDPPPGDTEAFF
>.|.|TRBV5-1|TRBJ2-3
TGCGCCAGCAGGCGAACTGACAGGAGTTCCACAGATACGCAGTATTTT
CASRRTDRSSTDTQYF
>once|.|TRBV7-2|TRBJ1-1
TGTGCCAGCAGCTTAAGAGGGCTGAACACTGAAGCTTTCTTT
CASSLRGLNTEAFF
>once|.|TRBV7-2|TRBJ2-7
TGTGCCAGCAGCTCCATAGCCTACGAGCAGTACTTC
CASSSIAYEQYF
>once|.|TRBV13|TRBJ1-2
TGTGCCAGCAGCTTAGGAAGCAGCGCTAACTATGGCTACACCTTC
CASSLGSSANYGYTF
>.|TRBD1|TRBV2|TRBJ2-2
TGTGCCAGCAGCCAACAGGGGGCAACCGGGGAGCTGTTTTTT
CASSQQGATGELFF
>once|.|TRBV7-2|TRBJ1-4
TGTGCCAGCAGCTTAGCGGGGTGGGGGGTAGGGGAAAAACTGTTTTTT
CASSLAGWGVGEKLFF